The source of this T cell receptor beta chain is a study of shared clonotypes between healthy human individuals. Study outcomes and limitations: Among a handful of donors, about 5% of naive CD4 clonotypes were found in common.

Terminally differentiated effector memory CD45RA+ cells were left out of the naive CD8 fraction, which was CD45RO-negative and positively selected for CCR7. Only Caucasian adults living in Nashville, Tennessee served as donors. Genomic DNA of every subset was divided equally among multiple immunoSEQ plates. Some clones are missing from TCRdb's copy, which holds only in-frame ones; the method was immunoSEQ multiplex PCR. The data show roughly 2.1 million clones, approximately 94% seen once. The CDR3 loop spans 13 amino acids. From germline, CDR1 is ENHRY and CDR2 SYGVKD. V was trimmed by 3 bases and J by 7 bases, leaving 12 bases between them. The table lists this clone with a few counts. The antigen is unknown.

This receptor was identified in a man aged 18 to 29 in good health. Some clones in this sample may be carry-over from other donors' samples. The chain couples TRBV10-3 to TRBJ1-1; D gene unclear. Sequenced sample: naive CD8+ T cells from PBMCs. The CDR3 DNA reads as TGTGCCATCAGTGACTCCCTCGGGAATGAAGCTTTCTTT. Its protein is CAISDSLGNEAFF.